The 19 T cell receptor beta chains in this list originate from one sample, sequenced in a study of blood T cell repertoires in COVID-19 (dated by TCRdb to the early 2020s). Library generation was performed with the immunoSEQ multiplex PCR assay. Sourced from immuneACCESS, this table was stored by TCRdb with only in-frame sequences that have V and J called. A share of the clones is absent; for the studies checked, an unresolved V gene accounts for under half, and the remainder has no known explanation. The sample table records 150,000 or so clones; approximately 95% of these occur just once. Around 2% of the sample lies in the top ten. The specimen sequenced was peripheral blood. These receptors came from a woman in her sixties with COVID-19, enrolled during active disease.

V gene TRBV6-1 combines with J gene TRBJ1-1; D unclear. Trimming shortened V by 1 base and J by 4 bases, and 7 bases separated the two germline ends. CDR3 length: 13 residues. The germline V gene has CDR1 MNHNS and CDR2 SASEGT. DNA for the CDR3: TGTGCCAGCAGTGAAGACAGCCTCACTGAAGCTTTCTTT. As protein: CASSEDSLTEAFF.

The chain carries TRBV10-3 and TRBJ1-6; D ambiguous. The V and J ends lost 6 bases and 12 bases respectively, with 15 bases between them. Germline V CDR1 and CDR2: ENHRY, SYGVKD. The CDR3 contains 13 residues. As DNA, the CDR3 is TGTGCCATCAGCGCCCCCACCGGAGGACCCCTCCACTTT. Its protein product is CAISAPTGGPLHF.

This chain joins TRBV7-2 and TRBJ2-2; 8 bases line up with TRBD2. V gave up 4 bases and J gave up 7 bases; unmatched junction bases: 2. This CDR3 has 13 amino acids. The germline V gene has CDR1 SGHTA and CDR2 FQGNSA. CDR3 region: CASSSGGHGELFF. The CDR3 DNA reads TGTGCCAGCAGCTCGGGGGGGCACGGGGAGCTGTTTTTT.

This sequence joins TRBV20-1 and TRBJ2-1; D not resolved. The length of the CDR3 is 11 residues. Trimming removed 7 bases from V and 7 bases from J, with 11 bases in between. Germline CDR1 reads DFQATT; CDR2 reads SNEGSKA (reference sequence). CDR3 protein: CSVIPSNEQFF. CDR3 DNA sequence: TGCAGTGTTATCCCGTCGAATGAGCAGTTCTTC.

This CDR3 reads CASSQDLGGGGRSPLHF. In nucleotides, the CDR3 is TGTGCCAGCAGCCAAGATCTAGGGGGGGGCGGTAGATCACCCCTCCACTTT. The chain has TRBV3-1 (or the pseudogene TRBV3-2) and TRBJ1-6; TRBD1 might be the D (6 bases). V was trimmed by 0 bases and J by 10 bases, leaving 19 bases between them. CDR1 and CDR2 (germline): LGHDT, YNNKEL (reference sequence). The CDR3 loop spans 17 amino acids.

CDR3 DNA sequence: TGCAGCGCAGGGGTTACAGATACGCAGTATTTT. Translating it yields CSAGVTDTQYF. This chain links TRBV20-1 with TRBJ2-3; D possibly corresponds to TRBD1 (6 bases). The CDR3 is 11 residues long. Germline lookup yields CDR1 DFQATT and CDR2 SNEGSKA (reference sequence).

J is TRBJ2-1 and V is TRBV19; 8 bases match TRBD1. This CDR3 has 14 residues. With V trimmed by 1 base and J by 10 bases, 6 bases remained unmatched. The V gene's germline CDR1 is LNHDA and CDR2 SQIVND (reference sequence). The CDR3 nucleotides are TGTGCCAGTAGTATAGCCCCCCGGGACAGGGAGCAGTTCTTC. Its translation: CASSIAPRDREQFF.

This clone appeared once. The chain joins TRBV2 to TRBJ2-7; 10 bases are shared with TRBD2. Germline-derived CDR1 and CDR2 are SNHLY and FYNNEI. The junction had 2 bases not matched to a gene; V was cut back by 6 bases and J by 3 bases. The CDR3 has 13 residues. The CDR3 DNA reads TGTGCCAGCAGGGGACTAGCGTACTACGAGCAGTACTTC. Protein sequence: CASRGLAYYEQYF. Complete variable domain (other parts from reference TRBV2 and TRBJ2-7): EPEVTQTPSHQVTQMGQEVILRCVPISNHLYFYWYRQILGQKVEFLVSFYNNEISEKSEIFDDQFSVERPDGSNFTLKIRSTKLEDSAMYFCASRGLAYYEQYFGPGTRLTVT.

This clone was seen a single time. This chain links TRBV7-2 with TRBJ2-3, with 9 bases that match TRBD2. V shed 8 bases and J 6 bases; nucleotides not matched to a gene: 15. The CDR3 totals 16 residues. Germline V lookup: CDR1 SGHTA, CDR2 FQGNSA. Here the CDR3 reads CASAQGGGDHIDTQYF. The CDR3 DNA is TGTGCCAGCGCCCAGGGCGGGGGGGACCACATTGATACGCAGTATTTT.

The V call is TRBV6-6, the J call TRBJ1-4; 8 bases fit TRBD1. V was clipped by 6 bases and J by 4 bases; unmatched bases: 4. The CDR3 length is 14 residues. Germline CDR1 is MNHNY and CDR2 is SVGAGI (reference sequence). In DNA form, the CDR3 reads TGTGCCAGCAGACAGGGGGGGATTAATGAAAAACTGTTTTTT. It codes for CASRQGGINEKLFF.

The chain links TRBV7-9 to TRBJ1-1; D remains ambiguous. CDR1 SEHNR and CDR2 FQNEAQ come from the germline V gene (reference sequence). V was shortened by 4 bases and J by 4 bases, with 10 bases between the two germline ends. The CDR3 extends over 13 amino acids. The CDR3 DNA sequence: TGTGCCAGCAGCTCGATCACCGGCACTGAAGCTTTCTTT. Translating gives CASSSITGTEAFF.

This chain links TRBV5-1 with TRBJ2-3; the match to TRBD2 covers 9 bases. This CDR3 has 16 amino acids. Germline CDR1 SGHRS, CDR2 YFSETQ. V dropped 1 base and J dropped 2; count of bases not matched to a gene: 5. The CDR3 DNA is TGCGCCAGCAGCTTGCTCATAGCGGGGGACACAGATACGCAGTATTTT. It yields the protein CASSLLIAGDTDTQYF.

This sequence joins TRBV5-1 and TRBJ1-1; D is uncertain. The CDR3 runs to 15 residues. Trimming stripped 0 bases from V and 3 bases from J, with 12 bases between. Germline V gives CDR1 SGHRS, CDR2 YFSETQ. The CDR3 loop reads CASSLASGSDTEAFF. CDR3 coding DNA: TGCGCCAGCAGCTTGGCTTCGGGGTCCGACACTGAAGCTTTCTTT. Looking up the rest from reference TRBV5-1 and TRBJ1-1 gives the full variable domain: KAGVTQTPRYLIKTRGQQVTLSCSPISGHRSVSWYQQTPGQGLQFLFEYFSETQRNKGNFPGRFSGRQFSNSRSEMNVSTLELGDSALYLCASSLASGSDTEAFFGQGTRLTVV.

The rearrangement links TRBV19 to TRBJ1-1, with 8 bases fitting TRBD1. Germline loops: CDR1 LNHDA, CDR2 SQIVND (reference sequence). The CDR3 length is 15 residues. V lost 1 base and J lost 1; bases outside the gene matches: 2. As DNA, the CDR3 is TGTGCCAGTAGTATAGGGACAGGGTCGAACACTGAAGCTTTCTTT. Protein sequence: CASSIGTGSNTEAFF.

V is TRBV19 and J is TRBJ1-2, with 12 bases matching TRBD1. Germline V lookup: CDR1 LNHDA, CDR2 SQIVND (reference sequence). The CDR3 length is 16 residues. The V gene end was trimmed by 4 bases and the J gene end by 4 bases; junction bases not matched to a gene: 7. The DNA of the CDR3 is TGTGCCAGTAGTAGTCCCGGGACAGGGGGCGGCTATGGCTACACCTTC. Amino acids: CASSSPGTGGGYGYTF.

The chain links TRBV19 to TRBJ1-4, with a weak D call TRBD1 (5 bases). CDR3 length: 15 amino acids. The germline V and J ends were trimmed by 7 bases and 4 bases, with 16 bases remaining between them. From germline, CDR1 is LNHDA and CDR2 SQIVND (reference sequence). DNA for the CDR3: TGTGCCAGTACTACCGGGACTGTTCATAATGAAAAACTGTTTTTT. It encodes CASTTGTVHNEKLFF.

CDR3 region: CASTSAHLSSGNTIYF. The CDR3 DNA reads TGTGCCAGCACCTCCGCTCACCTGAGCTCTGGAAACACCATATATTTT. This chain links TRBV7-6 with TRBJ1-3; D call uncertain. Germline CDR1 reads SGHVS; CDR2 reads FNYEAQ. This CDR3 contains 16 residues. The germline V and J ends were trimmed by 7 bases and 0 bases, with 16 bases remaining between them. The whole variable domain, filled in from reference TRBV7-6 and TRBJ1-3, reads GAGVSQSPRYKVTKRGQDVALRCDPISGHVSLYWYRQALGQGPEFLTYFNYEAQQDKSGLPNDRFSAERPEGSISTLTIQRTEQRDSAMYRCASTSAHLSSGNTIYFGEGSWLTVV.

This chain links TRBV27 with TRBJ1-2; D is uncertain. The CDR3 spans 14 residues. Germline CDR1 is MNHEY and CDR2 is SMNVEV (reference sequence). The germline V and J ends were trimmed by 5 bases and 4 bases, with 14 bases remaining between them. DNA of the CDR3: TGTGCCAGCAGTAGCCCTGCCTCCCCCTATGGCTACACCTTC. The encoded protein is CASSSPASPYGYTF.

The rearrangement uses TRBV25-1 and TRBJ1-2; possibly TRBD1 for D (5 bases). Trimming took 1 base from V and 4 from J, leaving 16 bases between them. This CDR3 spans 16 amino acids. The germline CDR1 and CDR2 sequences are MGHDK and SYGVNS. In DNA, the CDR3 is TGTGCCAGCAGTGAATCGTCCTCAGGGCTCCTCTATGGCTACACCTTC. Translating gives CASSESSSGLLYGYTF.